This TCR beta chain was identified in a study of blood T cell repertoires in COVID-19. The germline V and J ends were trimmed by 2 bases and 2 bases, with 7 bases remaining between them. CDR1 and CDR2 from the germline V gene are SNHLY and FYNNEI. The CDR3 has 13 residues. TCRdb's table, derived via immunoSEQ multiplex PCR, lists solely in-frame clones and lacks some. In the table there are under 300,000 clones, approximately 84% of which are singletons. The sequencing sample was made of peripheral blood. The receptor comes from a human donor with COVID-19, enrolled during active disease. The donor label of this sample is uncertain. The chain joins TRBV2 to TRBJ2-7; D not resolved. The CDR3 is CASSEQTPYEQYF. The CDR3 DNA reads as TGTGCCAGCAGTGAACAGACTCCCTACGAGCAGTACTTC.